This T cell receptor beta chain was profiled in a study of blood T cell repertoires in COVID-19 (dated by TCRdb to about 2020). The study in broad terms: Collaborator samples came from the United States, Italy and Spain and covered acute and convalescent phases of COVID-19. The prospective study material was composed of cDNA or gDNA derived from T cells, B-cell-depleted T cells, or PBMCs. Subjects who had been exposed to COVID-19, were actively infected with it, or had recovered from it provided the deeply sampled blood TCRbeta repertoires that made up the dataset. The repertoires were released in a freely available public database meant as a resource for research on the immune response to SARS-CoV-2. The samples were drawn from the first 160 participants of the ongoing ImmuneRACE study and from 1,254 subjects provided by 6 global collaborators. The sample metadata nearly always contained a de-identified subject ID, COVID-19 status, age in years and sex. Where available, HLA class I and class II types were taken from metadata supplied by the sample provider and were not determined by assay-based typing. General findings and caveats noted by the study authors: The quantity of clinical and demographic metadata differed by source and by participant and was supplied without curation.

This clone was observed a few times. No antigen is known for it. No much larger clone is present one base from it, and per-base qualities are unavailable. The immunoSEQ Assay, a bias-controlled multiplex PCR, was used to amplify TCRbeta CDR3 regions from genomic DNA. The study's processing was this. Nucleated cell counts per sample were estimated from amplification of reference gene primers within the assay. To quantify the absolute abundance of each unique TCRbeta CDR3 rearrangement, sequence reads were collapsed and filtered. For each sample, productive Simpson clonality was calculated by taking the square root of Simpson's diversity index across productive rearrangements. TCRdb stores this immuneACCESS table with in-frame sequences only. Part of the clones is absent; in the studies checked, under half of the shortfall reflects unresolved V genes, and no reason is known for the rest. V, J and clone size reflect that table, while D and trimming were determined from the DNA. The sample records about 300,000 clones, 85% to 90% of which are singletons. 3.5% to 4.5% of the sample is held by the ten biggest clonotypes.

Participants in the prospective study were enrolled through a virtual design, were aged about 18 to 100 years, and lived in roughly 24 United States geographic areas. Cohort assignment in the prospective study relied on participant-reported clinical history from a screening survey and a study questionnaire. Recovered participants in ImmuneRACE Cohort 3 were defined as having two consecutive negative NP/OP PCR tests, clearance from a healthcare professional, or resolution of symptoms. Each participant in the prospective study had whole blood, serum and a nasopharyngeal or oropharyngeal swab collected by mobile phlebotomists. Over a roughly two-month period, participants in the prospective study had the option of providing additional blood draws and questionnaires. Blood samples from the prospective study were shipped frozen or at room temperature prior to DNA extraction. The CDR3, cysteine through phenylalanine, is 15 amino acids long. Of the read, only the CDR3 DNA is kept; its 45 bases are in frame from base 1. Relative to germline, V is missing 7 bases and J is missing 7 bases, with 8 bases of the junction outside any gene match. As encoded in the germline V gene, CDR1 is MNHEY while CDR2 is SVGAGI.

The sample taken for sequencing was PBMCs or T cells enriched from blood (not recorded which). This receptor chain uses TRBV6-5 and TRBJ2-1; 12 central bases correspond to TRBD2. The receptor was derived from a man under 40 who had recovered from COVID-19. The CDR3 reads CASTPGLAGWNEQFF. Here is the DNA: TGTGCCAGCACTCCCGGACTAGCGGGGTGGAATGAGCAGTTCTTC.